Below, 9 T cell receptor beta chains from the same sample are listed, as sequenced in a study of cytomegalovirus exposure and HLA in healthy donors. A multiplex PCR was run with 60 Vbeta primers and 13 Jbeta primers. Libraries were prepared by immunoSEQ multiplex PCR; TCRdb keeps only in-frame clonotypes and omits some of them. This sample has about 120,000 clones; less than 85% occur once, and the top ten carry around an eighth. Material for sequencing was PBMCs. Receptors were obtained from a man younger than 40 in good health and CMV-seropositive.

The chain links TRBV5-1 to TRBJ2-2; TRBD1 matches 11 bases. Germline CDR1 SGHRS, CDR2 YFSETQ. Trimming at V came to 5 bases and at J to 4 bases, leaving 7 bases not matched to a gene. CDR3 length equals 16 residues. The CDR3 sequence is CASRRTGGEGTGELFF. The CDR3 coding sequence is TGCGCCAGCAGGCGGACAGGGGGCGAGGGCACCGGGGAGCTGTTTTTT.

V gene TRBV6-5 combines with J gene TRBJ1-2; 10 bases agree with TRBD1. After removal of 0 bases from V and 6 bases from J, the junction contained 1 base not matched to a gene. Per germline, CDR1 MNHEY and CDR2 SVGAGI. The CDR3 loop spans 14 amino acids. The DNA for the CDR3 is TGTGCCAGCAGTTACTCGGGACAGGGGAATGGCTACACCTTC. As protein: CASSYSGQGNGYTF.

This rearrangement joins TRBV11-2 to TRBJ2-1; a possible D gene is TRBD2 (6 bases). Trimming took 5 bases from V and 8 from J, leaving 16 bases between them. Looked up from germline, CDR1 is SGHAT and CDR2 is FQNNGV. The CDR3 covers 14 residues. The CDR3 sequence is CASSGWLGGDEQFF. Written as DNA, the CDR3 is TGTGCCAGCAGCGGATGGCTAGGCGGGGATGAGCAGTTCTTC.

In nucleotides, the CDR3 is TGTGCCAGCAGTTTGAAGTGGAGGTCCTACGAGCAGTACTTC. This encodes CASSLKWRSYEQYF. This rearrangement joins TRBV27 to TRBJ2-7; maybe TRBD2 (5 bases). V lost 3 bases to trimming and J lost 1 base, with 10 bases between them. The CDR3 contains 14 residues. Germline assignment: CDR1 MNHEY and CDR2 SMNVEV (reference sequence).

The chain recombines TRBV18 with TRBJ2-7; a weak D match, TRBD2 (5 bases). Germline-derived CDR1 and CDR2 are KGHSH and LQKENI. V lost 1 base and J 0 bases, leaving 13 bases between the germline ends. The CDR3 length is 16 residues. CDR3 DNA sequence: TGTGCCAGCTCACCACAGAGAGCGGTAAGCTCCTACGAGCAGTACTTC. This sequence encodes CASSPQRAVSSYEQYF. The whole variable domain, remainder taken from reference TRBV18 and TRBJ2-7, is NAGVMQNPRHLVRRRGQEARLRCSPMKGHSHVYWYRQLPEEGLKFMVYLQKENIIDESGMPKERFSAEFPKEGPSILRIQQVVRGDSAAYFCASSPQRAVSSYEQYFGPGTRLTVT.

The chain has TRBV19 and TRBJ2-3; 8 nucleotides agree with TRBD2. CDR1 and CDR2 from the germline V gene are LNHDA and SQIVND (reference sequence). The CDR3 has 21 amino acids. The J segment lost 0 bases and the V segment lost 5 bases, leaving 22 bases of the junction unmatched. The DNA of the CDR3 is TGTGCCAGTAGTCTTTTCCGGAGCGGGGGACCTCCCCTTTCTAGCACAGATACGCAGTATTTT. Protein product: CASSLFRSGGPPLSSTDTQYF.

J is TRBJ2-7 and V is TRBV7-6, with D unresolved. The CDR3 has 12 amino acids. The V gene lost 5 bases and the J gene lost 5 bases, with 10 bases spanning the gap. The V gene's germline CDR1 is SGHVS and CDR2 FNYEAQ. CDR3 sequence: CASSPLAHEQYF. The CDR3 DNA sequence: TGTGCCAGCAGCCCCCTCGCGCACGAGCAGTACTTC.

The gene calls are TRBV11-2 and TRBJ2-1, with D possibly TRBD2 on 5 matching bases. Germline V gene lookup returns CDR1 SGHAT and CDR2 FQNNGV. CDR3 length: 13 residues. V lost 3 bases and J 12 bases, leaving 15 bases between the germline ends. In DNA form, the CDR3 reads TGTGCCAGCAGCTTTGGAAACCGGGGTTGGCAGTTCTTC. It is translated as CASSFGNRGWQFF. Combining the CDR3 with reference TRBV11-2 and TRBJ2-1 gives the whole variable domain EAGVAQSPRYKIIEKRQSVAFWCNPISGHATLYWYQQILGQGPKLLIQFQNNGVVDDSQLPKDRFSAERLKGVDSTLKIQPAKLEDSAVYLCASSFGNRGWQFFGPGTRLTVL.

The V gene is TRBV20-1, the J gene TRBJ2-7; D call uncertain. From germline, CDR1 is DFQATT and CDR2 SNEGSKA (reference sequence). V lost 5 bases and J 4 bases, leaving 9 bases between the germline ends. CDR3 length: 11 amino acids. The CDR3 region is CSAAGSYEQYF. Written as DNA, the CDR3 is TGCAGTGCTGCCGGGTCTTACGAGCAGTACTTC.